The clone carrying this T cell receptor beta chain came up once. The source of the sample is a study of CD8 T cells in Susac syndrome. Germline V lookup: CDR1 SEHNR, CDR2 FQNEAQ (reference sequence). The V gene lost 5 bases and the J gene lost 5 bases, with 15 bases spanning the gap. This CDR3 comprises 14 residues. RNA was extracted with the RNeasy kit, and a quantity of about 0.45 to 1 ug was reverse transcribed using random hexamers. TCRdb itself ran the immunoSEQ multiplex PCR reads through MiXCR, one entry per CDR3 protein. The sample yields 170,000 or so distinct CDR3 sequences, 94% seen once. This sequence originates from a human donor with Susac syndrome. The gene calls are TRBV7-9 and TRBJ1-1; perhaps TRBD1 as D (5 bases). The sequencing input was CD4+ T cells from PBMCs. CDR3 region: CASSPTRGNTEAFF. DNA for the CDR3: TGTGCCAGCAGCCCCACGAGGGGAAATACTGAAGCTTTCTTT.